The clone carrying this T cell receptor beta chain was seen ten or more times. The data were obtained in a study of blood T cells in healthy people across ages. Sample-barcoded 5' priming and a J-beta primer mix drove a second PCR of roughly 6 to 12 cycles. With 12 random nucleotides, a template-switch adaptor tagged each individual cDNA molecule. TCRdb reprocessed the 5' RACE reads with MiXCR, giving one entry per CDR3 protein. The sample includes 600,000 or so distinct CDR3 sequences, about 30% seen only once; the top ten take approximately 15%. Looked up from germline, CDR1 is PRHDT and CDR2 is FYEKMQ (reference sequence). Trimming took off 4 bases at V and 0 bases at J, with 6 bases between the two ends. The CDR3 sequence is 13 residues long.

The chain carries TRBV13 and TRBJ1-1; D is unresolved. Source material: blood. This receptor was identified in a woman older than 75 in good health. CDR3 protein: CASSSPVNTEAFF. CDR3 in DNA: TGTGCCAGCAGCTCCCCCGTGAACACTGAAGCTTTCTTT.